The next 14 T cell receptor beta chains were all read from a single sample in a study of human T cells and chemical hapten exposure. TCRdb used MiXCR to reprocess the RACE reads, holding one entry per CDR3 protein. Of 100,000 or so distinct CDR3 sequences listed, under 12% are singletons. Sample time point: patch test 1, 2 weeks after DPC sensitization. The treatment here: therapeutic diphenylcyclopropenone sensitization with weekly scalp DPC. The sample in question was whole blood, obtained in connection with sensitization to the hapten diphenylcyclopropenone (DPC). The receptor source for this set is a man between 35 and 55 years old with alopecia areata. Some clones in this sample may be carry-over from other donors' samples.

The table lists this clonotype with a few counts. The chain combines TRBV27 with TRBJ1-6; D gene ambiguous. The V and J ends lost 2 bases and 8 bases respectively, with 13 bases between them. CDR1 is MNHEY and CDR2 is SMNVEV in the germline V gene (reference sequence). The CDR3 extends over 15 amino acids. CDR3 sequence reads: CASSLTHPRDSPLHF. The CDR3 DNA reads TGTGCCAGCAGTTTAACCCACCCCCGGGATTCACCCCTCCACTTT.

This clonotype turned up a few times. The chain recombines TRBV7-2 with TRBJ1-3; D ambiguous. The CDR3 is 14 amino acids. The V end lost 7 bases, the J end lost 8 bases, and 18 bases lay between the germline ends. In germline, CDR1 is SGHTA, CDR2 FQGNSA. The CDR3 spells CASTPPNVADTIYF. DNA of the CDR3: TGTGCCAGCACACCCCCCAACGTAGCGGACACCATATATTTT.

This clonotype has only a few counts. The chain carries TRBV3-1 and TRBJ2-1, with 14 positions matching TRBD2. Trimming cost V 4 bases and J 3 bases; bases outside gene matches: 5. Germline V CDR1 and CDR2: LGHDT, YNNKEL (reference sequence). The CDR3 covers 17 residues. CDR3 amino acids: CASSRGTSGRDYNEQFF. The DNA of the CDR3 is TGTGCCAGCAGCCGAGGGACTAGCGGGAGAGACTACAATGAGCAGTTCTTC.

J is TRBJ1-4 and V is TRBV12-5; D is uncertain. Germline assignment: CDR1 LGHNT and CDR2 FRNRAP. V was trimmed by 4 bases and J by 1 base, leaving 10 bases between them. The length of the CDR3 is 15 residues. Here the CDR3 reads CASGSSAQTNEKLFF. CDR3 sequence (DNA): TGTGCTAGTGGTTCGTCGGCTCAAACTAATGAAAAACTGTTTTTT.

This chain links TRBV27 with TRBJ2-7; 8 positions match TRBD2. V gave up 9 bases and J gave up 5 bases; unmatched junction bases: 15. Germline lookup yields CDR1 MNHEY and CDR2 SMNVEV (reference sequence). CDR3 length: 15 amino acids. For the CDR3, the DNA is TGTGCCAGTAAACCCATAGGCGGGAGGTCTGACGAGCAGTACTTC. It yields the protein CASKPIGGRSDEQYF.

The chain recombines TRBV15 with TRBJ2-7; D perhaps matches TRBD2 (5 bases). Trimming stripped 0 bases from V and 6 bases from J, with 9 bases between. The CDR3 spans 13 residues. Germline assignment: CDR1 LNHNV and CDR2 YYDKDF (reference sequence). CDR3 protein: CATSREDGGEQYF. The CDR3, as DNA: TGTGCCACCAGCAGAGAAGATGGAGGCGAGCAGTACTTC.

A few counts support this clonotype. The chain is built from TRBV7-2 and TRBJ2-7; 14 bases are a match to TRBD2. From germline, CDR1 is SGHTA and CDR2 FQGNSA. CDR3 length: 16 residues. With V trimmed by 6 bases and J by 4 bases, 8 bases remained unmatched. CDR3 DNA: TGTGCCAGCAGTTCCGGACTAGCGGGAGGTTGGTACGAGCAGTACTTC. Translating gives CASSSGLAGGWYEQYF. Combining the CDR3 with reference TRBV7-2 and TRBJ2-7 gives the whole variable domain GAGVSQSPSNKVTEKGKDVELRCDPISGHTALYWYRQSLGQGLEFLIYFQGNSAPDKSGLPSDRFSAERTGGSVSTLTIQRTQQEDSAVYLCASSSGLAGGWYEQYFGPGTRLTVT.

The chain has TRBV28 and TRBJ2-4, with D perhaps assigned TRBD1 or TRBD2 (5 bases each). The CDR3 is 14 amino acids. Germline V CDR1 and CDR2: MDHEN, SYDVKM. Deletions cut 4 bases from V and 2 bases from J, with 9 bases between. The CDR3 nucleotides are TGTGCCAGCAGTTCACCGGGACCCAAAAACATTCAGTACTTC. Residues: CASSSPGPKNIQYF.

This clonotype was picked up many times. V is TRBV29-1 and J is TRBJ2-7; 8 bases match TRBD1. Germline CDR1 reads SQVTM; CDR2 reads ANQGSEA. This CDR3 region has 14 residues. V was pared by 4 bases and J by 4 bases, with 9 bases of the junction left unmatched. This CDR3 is CSVARQGREYEQYF. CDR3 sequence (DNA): TGCAGCGTTGCACGACAGGGGCGGGAATACGAGCAGTACTTC.

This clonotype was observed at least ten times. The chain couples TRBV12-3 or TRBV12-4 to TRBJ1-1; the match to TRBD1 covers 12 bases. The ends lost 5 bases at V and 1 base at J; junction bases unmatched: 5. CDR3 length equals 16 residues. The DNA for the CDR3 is TGTGCCAGCAGTCCGGGACAGGGGGCCCAGAACACTGAAGCTTTCTTT. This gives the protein CASSPGQGAQNTEAFF.

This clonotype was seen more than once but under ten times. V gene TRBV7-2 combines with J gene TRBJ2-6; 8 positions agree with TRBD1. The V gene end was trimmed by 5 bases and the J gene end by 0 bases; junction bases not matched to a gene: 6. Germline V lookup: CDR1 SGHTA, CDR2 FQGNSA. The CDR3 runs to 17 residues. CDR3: CASSTAGTGSGANVLTF. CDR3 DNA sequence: TGTGCCAGCAGCACGGCCGGGACAGGCTCTGGGGCCAACGTCCTGACTTTC.

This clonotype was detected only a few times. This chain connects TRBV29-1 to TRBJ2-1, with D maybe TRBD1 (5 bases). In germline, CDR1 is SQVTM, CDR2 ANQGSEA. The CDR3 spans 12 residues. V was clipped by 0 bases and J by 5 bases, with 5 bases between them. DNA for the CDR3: TGCAGCGTTGAAGAGGGGCACAATGAGCAGTTCTTC. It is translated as CSVEEGHNEQFF.

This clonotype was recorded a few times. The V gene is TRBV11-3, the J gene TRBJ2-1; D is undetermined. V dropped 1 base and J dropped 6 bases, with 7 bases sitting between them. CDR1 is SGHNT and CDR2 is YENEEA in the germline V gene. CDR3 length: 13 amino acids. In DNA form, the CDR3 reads TGTGCCAGCAGCTTAGGATCCGGCAATGAGCAGTTCTTC. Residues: CASSLGSGNEQFF.

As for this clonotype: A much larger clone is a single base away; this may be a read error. CDR3 sequence: CATSTDHQETQYF. The CDR3 DNA follows: TGTGCCACCAGCACTGATCACCAAGAGACCCAGTACTTC. The V and J genes are TRBV14 and TRBJ2-5, with D unresolved. CDR1 is SGHDN and CDR2 is FVKESK in the germline V gene. The CDR3 consists of 13 residues. Full variable domain (outside the CDR3, taken from reference TRBV14 and TRBJ2-5): EAGVTQFPSHSVIEKGQTVTLRCDPISGHDNLYWYRRVMGKEIKFLLHFVKESKQDESGMPNNRFLAERTGGTYSTLKVQPAELEDSGVYFCATSTDHQETQYFGPGTRLLVL.